The 14 T cell receptor beta chains listed next were all sequenced from one sample in a study of human T cells and chemical hapten exposure. TCRdb reanalysed the RACE reads using MiXCR and keeps one entry per CDR3 protein. Of 35,000 to 45,000 distinct CDR3 sequences listed, around 9% are singletons. Time point described: patch test 2, 6 weeks after DPC sensitization. The sample's treatment: therapeutic diphenylcyclopropenone sensitization with weekly scalp DPC. The starting material was whole blood, obtained in connection with sensitization to the hapten diphenylcyclopropenone (DPC). The receptor set was obtained from a woman aged 40-49 years with alopecia areata. Some clones in this sample may be carry-over from other donors' samples.

This clonotype was seen at least ten times. The chain is built from TRBV12-2 and TRBJ1-5. TRBV12-2 is a pseudogene. CDR3 length: 12 amino acids. In DNA, the CDR3 is TGTGCAAGTCGCTCGTTGTACTTGACCCAGCATTTT. The encoded protein is CASRSLYLTQHF.

This clonotype showed up many times. This sequence joins TRBV18 and TRBJ2-7; D is perhaps TRBD2 (5 bases). The V gene's germline CDR1 is KGHSH and CDR2 LQKENI. Trimming cost V 6 bases and J 3 bases, with 6 bases left between them. The length of the CDR3 is 11 residues. CDR3 sequence reads: CASSRDYEQYF. CDR3 DNA: TGTGCCAGCTCGAGGGACTACGAGCAGTACTTC. Together with reference TRBV18 and TRBJ2-7, the CDR3 gives the full variable domain: NAGVMQNPRHLVRRRGQEARLRCSPMKGHSHVYWYRQLPEEGLKFMVYLQKENIIDESGMPKERFSAEFPKEGPSILRIQQVVRGDSAAYFCASSRDYEQYFGPGTRLTVT.

The table lists this clonotype with many counts. This chain joins TRBV29-1 and TRBJ2-7, with unresolved D. The V gene's germline CDR1 is SQVTM and CDR2 ANQGSEA. The V end lost 4 bases, the J end lost 3 bases, and 13 bases lay between the germline ends. The CDR3 covers 13 residues. CDR3 DNA sequence: TGCAGCGTTGGGGCCGCGGCTGACTACGAGCAGTACTTC. Its translation: CSVGAAADYEQYF.

This clonotype was detected ten times or more. The chain recombines TRBV7-3 with TRBJ2-1, with D hard to call. V lost 4 bases and J lost 9, with 10 bases in between. This CDR3 is 12 amino acids long. Germline lookup yields CDR1 SGHTA and CDR2 FQGTGA. In nucleotides, the CDR3 is TGTGCCAGCAGCTCCTTAGCACGTGAGCAGTTCTTC. It is translated as CASSSLAREQFF.

Ten or more counts support this clonotype. The genes are TRBV5-1 and TRBJ1-1; TRBD1 is a possible D gene (6 bases). This CDR3 contains 13 residues. Germline V CDR1 and CDR2: SGHRS, YFSETQ. Deletions cut 3 bases from V and 4 bases from J, with 10 bases between. CDR3 bases: TGCGCCAGCAGCTCGGAGGGGGGCACTGAAGCTTTCTTT. It is translated as CASSSEGGTEAFF.

This clonotype was seen ten or more times. The CDR3 loop is CASSFKPGSDNYGYTF. CDR3 in DNA: TGTGCCAGCAGTTTCAAACCCGGTTCAGACAACTATGGCTACACCTTC. V gene TRBV28 combines with J gene TRBJ1-2; D is unclear. Germline loops: CDR1 MDHEN, CDR2 SYDVKM. The V and J ends lost 3 bases and 2 bases respectively, with 16 bases between them. The CDR3 is made up of 16 amino acids.

At least ten counts were recorded for this clonotype. The chain recombines TRBV7-9 with TRBJ2-2; D is ambiguous. Trimming removed 2 bases at V and 1 base at J, with 8 bases between. Germline V gene data show CDR1 as SEHNR and CDR2 as FQNEAQ (reference sequence). The CDR3 has 15 residues. This chain's CDR3 is CASSLIRKNTGELFF. The CDR3 DNA reads TGTGCCAGCAGCTTAATCCGGAAGAACACCGGGGAGCTGTTTTTT.

This clonotype occurred many times. V usage is TRBV11-3 and J usage is TRBJ2-5; 7 bases are shared with TRBD1. Per the germline V gene, CDR1 is SGHNT and CDR2 is YENEEA. J lost 7 bases, V lost 3 bases, and 5 bases had no gene match. This CDR3 region has 13 residues. In nucleotides, the CDR3 is TGTGCCAGCAGCTTCTCGACAGGGTGGACCCAGTACTTC. It encodes CASSFSTGWTQYF.

At least ten counts were recorded for this clonotype. This chain joins TRBV19 and TRBJ2-5; the D gene is possibly TRBD2 (6 bases). The CDR3 contains 15 residues. Germline-derived CDR1 and CDR2 are LNHDA and SQIVND (reference sequence). V lost 6 bases, J lost 3 bases, and 17 bases lay in between. In nucleotides, the CDR3 is TGTGCCAGTAGACCCGAGGCGGGGAGCAAAGAGACCCAGTACTTC. It specifies CASRPEAGSKETQYF.

This clonotype was observed at least ten times. The chain employs TRBV20-1 and TRBJ1-1; possible D gene TRBD1, 6 bases. V shed 4 bases and J shed 5 bases, with 11 bases lying between them. This CDR3 has 12 residues. In germline, CDR1 is DFQATT, CDR2 SNEGSKA (reference sequence). CDR3 sequence: CSAIIQGTEAFF. The CDR3 DNA follows: TGCAGTGCTATCATACAGGGTACTGAAGCTTTCTTT.

This clonotype was found many times. This chain uses TRBV7-9 with TRBJ2-7, with TRBD2 matching over 13 bases. The CDR3 contains 16 residues. Trimming cost V 5 bases and J 1 base; bases outside gene matches: 5. Germline loops: CDR1 SEHNR, CDR2 FQNEAQ (reference sequence). The CDR3 nucleotides read TGTGCCAGCAGCCAACCGGGACTAGCGGGATCCTACGAGCAGTACTTC. It yields the protein CASSQPGLAGSYEQYF.

This clonotype was recorded at least ten times. The J gene is TRBJ1-2, the V gene TRBV6-2 or TRBV6-3, with unresolved D. Germline CDR1 reads MNHEY; CDR2 reads SVGEGT. V was clipped by 0 bases and J by 4 bases, with 9 bases between them. There are 14 residues in the CDR3. In nucleotides, the CDR3 is TGTGCCAGCAGTTACTCGGCCGAGGCCTATGGCTACACCTTC. Protein sequence: CASSYSAEAYGYTF.

This clonotype was recorded a few times. The rearrangement links TRBV12-5 to TRBJ1-2; unclear D gene. Trimming pared 6 bases from V and 8 bases from J, leaving 16 bases between. The V gene's germline CDR1 is LGHNT and CDR2 FRNRAP. The CDR3 is made up of 13 amino acids. The CDR3 loop is CASGNLSSGGYTF. The CDR3 DNA sequence: TGTGCTAGTGGCAACCTCTCAAGCGGAGGCTACACCTTC.

This clonotype has at least ten counts. The chain recombines TRBV6-1 with TRBJ2-3, with D perhaps assigned TRBD1 or TRBD2 (5 bases each). Germline V gene lookup returns CDR1 MNHNS and CDR2 SASEGT. V shed 7 bases and J shed 0 bases, with 14 bases lying between them. There are 15 residues in the CDR3. CDR3 in DNA: TGTGCCAGCACTCCAAGGGACGGTAGCACAGATACGCAGTATTTT. Protein: CASTPRDGSTDTQYF.